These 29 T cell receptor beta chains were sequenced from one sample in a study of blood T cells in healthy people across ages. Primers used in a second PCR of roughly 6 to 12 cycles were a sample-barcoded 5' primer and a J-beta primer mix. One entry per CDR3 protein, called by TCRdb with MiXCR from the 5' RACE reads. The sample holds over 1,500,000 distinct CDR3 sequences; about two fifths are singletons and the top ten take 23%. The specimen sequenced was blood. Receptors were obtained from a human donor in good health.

The CDR3 DNA sequence: TGCAGCGTTGAAGTCAAAAACATTCAGTACTTC. It is translated as CSVEVKNIQYF. This chain uses TRBV29-1 with TRBJ2-4; D is uncertain. V was clipped by 1 base and J by 3 bases, with 1 base between them. The CDR3 length is 11 residues. The germline CDR1 and CDR2 sequences are SQVTM and ANQGSEA. Drawing the rest from reference TRBV29-1 and TRBJ2-4, the complete variable domain is SAVISQKPSRDICQRGTSLTIQCQVDSQVTMMFWYRQQPGQSLTLIATANQGSEATYESGFVIDKFPISRPNLTFSTLTVSNMSPEDSSIYLCSVEVKNIQYFGAGTRLSVL.

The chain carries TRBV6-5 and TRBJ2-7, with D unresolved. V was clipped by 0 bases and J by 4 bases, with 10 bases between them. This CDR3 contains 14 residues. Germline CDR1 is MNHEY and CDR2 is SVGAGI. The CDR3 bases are TGTGCCAGCAGTTACTCGTGGTCTCCGTACGAGCAGTACTTC. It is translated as CASSYSWSPYEQYF.

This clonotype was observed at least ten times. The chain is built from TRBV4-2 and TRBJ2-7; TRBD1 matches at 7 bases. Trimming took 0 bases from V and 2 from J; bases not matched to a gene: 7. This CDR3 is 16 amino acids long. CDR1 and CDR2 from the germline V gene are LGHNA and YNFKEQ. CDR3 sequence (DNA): TGTGCCAGCAGCCAAGATGGGGACAGCCCTGCCTACGAGCAGTACTTC. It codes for CASSQDGDSPAYEQYF.

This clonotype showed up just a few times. The chain's CDR3 is CSASSGQLNSPLHF. Here the CDR3 DNA reads TGCAGTGCTAGTTCGGGACAGCTTAATTCACCCCTCCACTTT. The J gene is TRBJ1-6, the V gene TRBV20-1, with TRBD1 identical over 7 bases. V shed 3 bases, J shed 6 bases, and the junction held 5 bases outside the gene matches. The CDR3 totals 14 residues. Per germline, CDR1 DFQATT and CDR2 SNEGSKA (reference sequence).

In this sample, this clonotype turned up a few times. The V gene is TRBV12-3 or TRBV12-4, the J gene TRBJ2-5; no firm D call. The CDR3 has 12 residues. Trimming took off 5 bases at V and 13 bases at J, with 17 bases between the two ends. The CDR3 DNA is TGTGCCAGCAGTCGAATTCTGGGTGAAACGTACTTC. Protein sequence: CASSRILGETYF.

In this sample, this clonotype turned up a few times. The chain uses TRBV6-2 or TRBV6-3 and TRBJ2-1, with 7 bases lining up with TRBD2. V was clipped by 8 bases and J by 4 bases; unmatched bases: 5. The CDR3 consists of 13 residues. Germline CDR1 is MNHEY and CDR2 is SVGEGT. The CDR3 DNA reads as TGTGCCAGCTTGGGGGGGGGATACAATGAGCAGTTCTTC. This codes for CASLGGGYNEQFF.

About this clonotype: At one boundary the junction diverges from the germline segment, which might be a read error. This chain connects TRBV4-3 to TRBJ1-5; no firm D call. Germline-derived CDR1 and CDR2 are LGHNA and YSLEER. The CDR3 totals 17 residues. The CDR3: CASGQDIPVVGGQPQHF. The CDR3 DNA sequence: TGCGCCAGCGGCCAAGATATTCCCGTCGTAGGCGGACAGCCCCAGCATTTT.

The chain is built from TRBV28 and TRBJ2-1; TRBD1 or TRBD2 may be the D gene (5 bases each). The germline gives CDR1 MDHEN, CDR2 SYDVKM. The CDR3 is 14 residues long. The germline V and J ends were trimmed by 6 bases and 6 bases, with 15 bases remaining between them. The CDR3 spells CASRFSGLCNEQFF. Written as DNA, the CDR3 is TGTGCCAGCAGGTTTTCGGGGCTTTGCAATGAGCAGTTCTTC.

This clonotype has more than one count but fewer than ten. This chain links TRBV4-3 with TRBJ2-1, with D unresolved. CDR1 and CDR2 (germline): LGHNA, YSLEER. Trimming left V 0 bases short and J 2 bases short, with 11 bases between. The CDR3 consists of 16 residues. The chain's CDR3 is CASSQDARGTYNEQFF. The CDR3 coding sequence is TGCGCCAGCAGCCAAGATGCACGCGGAACCTACAATGAGCAGTTCTTC.

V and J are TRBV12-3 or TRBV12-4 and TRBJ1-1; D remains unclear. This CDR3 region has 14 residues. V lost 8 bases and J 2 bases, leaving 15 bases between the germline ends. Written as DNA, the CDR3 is TGTGCCAGCGCTCCTTGGGCAGGCAACACTGAAGCTTTCTTT. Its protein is CASAPWAGNTEAFF.

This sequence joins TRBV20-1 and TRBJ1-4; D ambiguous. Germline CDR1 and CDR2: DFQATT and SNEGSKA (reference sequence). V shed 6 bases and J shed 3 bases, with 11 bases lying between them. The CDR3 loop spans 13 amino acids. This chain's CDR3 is CSARGRANEKLFF. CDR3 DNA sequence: TGCAGTGCACGGGGAAGGGCTAATGAAAAACTGTTTTTT.

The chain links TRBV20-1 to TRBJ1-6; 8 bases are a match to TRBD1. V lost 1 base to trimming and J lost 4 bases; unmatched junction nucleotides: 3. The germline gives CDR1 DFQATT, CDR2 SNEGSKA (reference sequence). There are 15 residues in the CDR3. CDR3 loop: CSARGGTGYNSPLHF. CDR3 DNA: TGCAGTGCTAGAGGTGGGACAGGTTATAATTCACCCCTCCACTTT.

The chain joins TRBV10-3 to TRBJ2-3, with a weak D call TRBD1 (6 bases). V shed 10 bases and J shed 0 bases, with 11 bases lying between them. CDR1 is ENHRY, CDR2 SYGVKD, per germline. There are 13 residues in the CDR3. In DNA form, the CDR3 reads TGTGCCACCACAGGGACCAGCACAGATACGCAGTATTTT. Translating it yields CATTGTSTDTQYF.

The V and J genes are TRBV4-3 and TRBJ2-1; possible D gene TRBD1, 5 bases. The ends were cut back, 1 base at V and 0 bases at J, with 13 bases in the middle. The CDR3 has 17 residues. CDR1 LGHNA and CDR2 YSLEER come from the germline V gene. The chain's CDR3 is CASSQVWGGSSYNEQFF. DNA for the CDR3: TGCGCCAGCAGCCAAGTATGGGGCGGCAGCTCCTACAATGAGCAGTTCTTC.

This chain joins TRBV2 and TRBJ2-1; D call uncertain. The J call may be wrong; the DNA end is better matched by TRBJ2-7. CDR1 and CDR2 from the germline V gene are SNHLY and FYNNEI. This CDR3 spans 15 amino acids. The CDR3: CASSDPGDTYNEQYF. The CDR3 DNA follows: TGTGCCAGCAGTGATCCGGGTGACACCTACAATGAGCAGTACTTC.

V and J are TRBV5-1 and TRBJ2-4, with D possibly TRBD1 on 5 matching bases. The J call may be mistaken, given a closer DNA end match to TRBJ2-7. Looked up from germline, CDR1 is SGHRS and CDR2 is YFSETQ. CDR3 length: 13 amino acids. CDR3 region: CASSQGMSYEQYF. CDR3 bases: TGCGCCAGCAGTCAGGGTATGTCCTACGAGCAGTACTTC.

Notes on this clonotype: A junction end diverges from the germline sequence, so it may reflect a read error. The CDR3 region is CASSEYRIQETRYF. The DNA for the CDR3 is TGTGCCAGCAGCGAGTATCGTATCCAAGAGACCCGGTACTTC. The gene calls are TRBV6-2 or TRBV6-3 and TRBJ2-5; D unclear. CDR3 size: 14 residues. Germline assignment: CDR1 MNHEY and CDR2 SVGEGT.

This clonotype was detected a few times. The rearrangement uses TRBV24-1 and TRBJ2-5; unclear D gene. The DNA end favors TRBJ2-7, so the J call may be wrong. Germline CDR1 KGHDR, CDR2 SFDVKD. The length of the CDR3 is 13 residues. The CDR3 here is CATSEPDHYEQYF. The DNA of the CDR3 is TGTGCCACCAGTGAACCCGACCACTACGAGCAGTACTTC.

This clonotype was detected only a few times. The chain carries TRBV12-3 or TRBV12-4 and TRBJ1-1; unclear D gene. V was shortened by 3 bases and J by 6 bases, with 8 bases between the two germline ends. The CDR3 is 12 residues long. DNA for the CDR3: TGTGCCAGCAGTTTGTACGGGGCTGAAGCTTTCTTT. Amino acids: CASSLYGAEAFF.

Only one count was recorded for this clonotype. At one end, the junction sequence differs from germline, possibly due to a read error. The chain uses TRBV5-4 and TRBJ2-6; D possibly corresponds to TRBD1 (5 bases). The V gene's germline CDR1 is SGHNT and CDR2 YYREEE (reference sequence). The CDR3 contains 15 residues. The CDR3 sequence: CASSLDVSGANVPTF. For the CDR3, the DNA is TGTGCCAGCAGCTTGGATGTCTCTGGGGCCAACGTCCCGACTTTC.

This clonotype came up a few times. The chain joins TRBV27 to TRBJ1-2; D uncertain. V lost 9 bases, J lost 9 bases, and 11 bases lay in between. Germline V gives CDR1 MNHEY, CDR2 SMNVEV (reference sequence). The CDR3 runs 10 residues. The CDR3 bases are TGTGCCAGTCCCGACGGGAGCTACACCTTC. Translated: CASPDGSYTF.

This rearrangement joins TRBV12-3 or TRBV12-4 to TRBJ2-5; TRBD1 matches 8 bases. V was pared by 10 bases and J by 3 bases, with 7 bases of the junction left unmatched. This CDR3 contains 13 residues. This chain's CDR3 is CANRQDREETQYF. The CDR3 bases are TGTGCCAACAGACAGGACAGGGAAGAGACCCAGTACTTC.

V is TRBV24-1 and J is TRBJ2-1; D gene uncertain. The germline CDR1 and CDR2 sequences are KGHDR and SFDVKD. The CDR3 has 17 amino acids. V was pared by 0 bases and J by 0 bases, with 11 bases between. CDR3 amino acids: CATSDLQTPGSYNEQFF. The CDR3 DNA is TGTGCCACCAGTGATTTGCAGACCCCGGGCTCCTACAATGAGCAGTTCTTC.

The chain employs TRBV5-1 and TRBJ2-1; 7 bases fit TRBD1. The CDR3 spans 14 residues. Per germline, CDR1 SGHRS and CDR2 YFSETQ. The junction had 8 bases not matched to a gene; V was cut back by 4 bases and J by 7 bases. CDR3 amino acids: CASSTTTGMNEQFF. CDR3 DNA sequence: TGCGCCAGCAGCACTACGACAGGGATGAATGAGCAGTTCTTC.

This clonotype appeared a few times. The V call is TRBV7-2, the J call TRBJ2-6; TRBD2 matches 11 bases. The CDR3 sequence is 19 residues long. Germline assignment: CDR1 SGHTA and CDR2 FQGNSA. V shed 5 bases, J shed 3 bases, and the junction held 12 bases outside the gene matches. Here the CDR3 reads CASSPRLAGGSRGANVLTF. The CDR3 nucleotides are TGTGCCAGCAGCCCTCGGCTAGCGGGGGGATCGCGTGGGGCCAACGTCCTGACTTTC.

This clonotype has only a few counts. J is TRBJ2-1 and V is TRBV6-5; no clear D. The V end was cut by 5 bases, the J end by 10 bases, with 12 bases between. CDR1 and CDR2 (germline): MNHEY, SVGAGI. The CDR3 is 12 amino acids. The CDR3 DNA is TGTGCCAGCAGTCACGGACGAAGCGAGCAGTTCTTC. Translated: CASSHGRSEQFF.

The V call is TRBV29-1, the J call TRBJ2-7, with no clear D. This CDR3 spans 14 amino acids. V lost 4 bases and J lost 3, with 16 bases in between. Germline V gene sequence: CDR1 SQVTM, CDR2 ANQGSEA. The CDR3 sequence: CSVVGHISFYEQYF. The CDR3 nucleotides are TGCAGCGTTGTAGGGCATATATCTTTCTACGAGCAGTACTTC.

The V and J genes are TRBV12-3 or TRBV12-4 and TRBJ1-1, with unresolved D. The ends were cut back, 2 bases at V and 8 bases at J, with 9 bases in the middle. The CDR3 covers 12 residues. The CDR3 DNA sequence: TGTGCCAGCAGTTTACAACAGCAGGAAGCTTTCTTT. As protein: CASSLQQQEAFF.

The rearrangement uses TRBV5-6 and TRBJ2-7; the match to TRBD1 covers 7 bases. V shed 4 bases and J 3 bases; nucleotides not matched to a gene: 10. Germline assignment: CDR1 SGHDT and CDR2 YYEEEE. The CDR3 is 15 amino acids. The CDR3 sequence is CASSPGQAYHYEQYF. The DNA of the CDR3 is TGTGCCAGCAGCCCAGGACAGGCTTATCACTACGAGCAGTACTTC.